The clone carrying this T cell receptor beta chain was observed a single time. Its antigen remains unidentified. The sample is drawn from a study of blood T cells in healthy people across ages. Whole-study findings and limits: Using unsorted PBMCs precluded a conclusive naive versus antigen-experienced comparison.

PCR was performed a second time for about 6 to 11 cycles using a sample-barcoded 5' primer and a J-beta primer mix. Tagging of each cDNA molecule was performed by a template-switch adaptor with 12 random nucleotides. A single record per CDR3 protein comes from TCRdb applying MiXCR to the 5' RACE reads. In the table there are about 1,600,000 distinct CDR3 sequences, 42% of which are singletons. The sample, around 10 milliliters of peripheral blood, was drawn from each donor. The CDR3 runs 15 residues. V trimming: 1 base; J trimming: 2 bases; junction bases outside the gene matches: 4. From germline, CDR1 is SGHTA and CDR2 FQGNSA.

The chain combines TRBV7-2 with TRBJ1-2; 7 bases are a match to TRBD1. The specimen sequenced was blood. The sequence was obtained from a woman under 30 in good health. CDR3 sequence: CASSLVGGKNYGYTF. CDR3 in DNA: TGTGCCAGCAGCTTAGTAGGGGGCAAGAACTATGGCTACACCTTC.